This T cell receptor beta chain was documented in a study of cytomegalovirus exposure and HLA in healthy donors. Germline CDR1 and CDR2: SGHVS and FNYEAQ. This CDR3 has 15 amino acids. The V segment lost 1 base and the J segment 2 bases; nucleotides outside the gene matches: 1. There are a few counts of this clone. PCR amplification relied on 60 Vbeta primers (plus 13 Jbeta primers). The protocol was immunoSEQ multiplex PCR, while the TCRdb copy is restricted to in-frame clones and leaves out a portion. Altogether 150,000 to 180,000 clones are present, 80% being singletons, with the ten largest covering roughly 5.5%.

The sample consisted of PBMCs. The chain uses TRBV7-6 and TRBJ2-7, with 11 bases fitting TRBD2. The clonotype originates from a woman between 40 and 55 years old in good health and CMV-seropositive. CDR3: CASSLGLAGTYEQYF. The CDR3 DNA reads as TGTGCCAGCAGCTTAGGACTAGCGGGAACCTACGAGCAGTACTTC.